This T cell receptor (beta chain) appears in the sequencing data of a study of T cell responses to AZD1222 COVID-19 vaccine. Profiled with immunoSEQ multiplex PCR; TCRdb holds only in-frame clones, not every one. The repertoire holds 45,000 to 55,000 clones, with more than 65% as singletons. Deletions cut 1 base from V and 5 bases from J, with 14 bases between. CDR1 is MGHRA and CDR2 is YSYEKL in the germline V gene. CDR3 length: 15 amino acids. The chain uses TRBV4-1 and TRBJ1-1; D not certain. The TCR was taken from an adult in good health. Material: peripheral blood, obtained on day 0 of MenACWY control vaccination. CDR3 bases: TGCGCCAGCAGCCAAGCGGGAGCGGGGTGGACTGAAGCTTTCTTT. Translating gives CASSQAGAGWTEAFF.